The next 12 T cell receptor beta chains were all read from a single sample in a study of blood T cell repertoires in COVID-19 (dated by TCRdb to the early 2020s). The library came from the immunoSEQ multiplex PCR assay. The clones in this table, taken by TCRdb from immuneACCESS, are in-frame only. Not every clone is retained; where verified, under half of the shortfall comes from an unresolved V gene, and the cause of the rest is unknown. The sample profile shows 150,000 or so clones; approximately 87% of them were found once. The top ten clonotypes cover less than 8% of the sample. Sequenced: PBMCs or T cells enriched from blood (not recorded which). Receptors were obtained from a woman aged 50 to 60 who had recovered from COVID-19.

This clone was recorded a few times. The chain combines TRBV10-3 with TRBJ1-1; TRBD1 matches 11 bases. V shed 6 bases, J shed 4 bases, and the junction held 7 bases outside the gene matches. Germline values: CDR1 ENHRY, CDR2 SYGVKD. The CDR3 runs to 15 residues. CDR3 amino acids: CAIRGTGTGGTEAFF. The CDR3 DNA is TGTGCCATCAGGGGAACCGGGACAGGGGGCACTGAAGCTTTCTTT.

CDR3 amino acids: CASSCLWDRDRSFIQPQHF. For the CDR3, the DNA is TGTGCCAGCAGCTGCCTTTGGGACAGGGACAGAAGTTTTATTCAGCCCCAGCATTTT. The V call is TRBV5-8, the J call TRBJ1-5, with 9 nucleotides matching TRBD1. The germline gives CDR1 SGHTS, CDR2 YDEGEE. This CDR3 comprises 19 residues. The ends lost 3 bases at V and 6 bases at J; junction bases unmatched: 19.

CDR3 coding DNA: TGTGCCAGCAGTCACCGGACTAGCGGGAACACCGGGGAGCTGTTTTTT. This sequence encodes CASSHRTSGNTGELFF. V usage is TRBV6-2 or TRBV6-3 and J usage is TRBJ2-2, with TRBD2 matching 10 bases. The CDR3 contains 16 residues. Germline V gene data show CDR1 as MNHEY and CDR2 as SVGEGT. The junction had 4 bases not matched to a gene; V was cut back by 5 bases and J by 1 base.

The J gene is TRBJ2-3, the V gene TRBV20-1; 10 positions match TRBD1. Germline CDR1 and CDR2: DFQATT and SNEGSKA (reference sequence). V dropped 3 bases and J dropped 4; count of bases not matched to a gene: 7. The CDR3 covers 15 residues. The CDR3 DNA is TGCAGTGCTAGTCCGACAGGGGGCTACTCAGATACGCAGTATTTT. Its protein is CSASPTGGYSDTQYF.

The V and J genes are TRBV19 and TRBJ2-1; maybe TRBD2 (5 bases). V lost 6 bases and J lost 3, with 9 bases in between. CDR3 length: 13 residues. Germline assignment: CDR1 LNHDA and CDR2 SQIVND (reference sequence). The CDR3 DNA follows: TGTGCCAGTAGCACGGGAAACTACAATGAGCAGTTCTTC. Its protein product is CASSTGNYNEQFF.

This chain uses TRBV11-2 with TRBJ1-3; TRBD1 agrees at 9 bases. The CDR3 is 16 amino acids. The V and J ends lost 5 bases and 1 base, in that order; junction bases with no gene match: 6. From germline, CDR1 is SGHAT and CDR2 FQNNGV. CDR3 protein: CASSTQGQGSGNTIYF. CDR3 sequence (DNA): TGTGCCAGCAGCACCCAGGGACAGGGATCTGGAAACACCATATATTTT.

The chain couples TRBV30 to TRBJ1-5, with a weak D call TRBD1 (5 bases). This CDR3 spans 14 amino acids. In germline, CDR1 is GTSNPN, CDR2 SVGIG (reference sequence). Trimming shortened V by 1 base and J by 5 bases, and 12 bases separated the two germline ends. CDR3 loop: CAWSALGGDQPQHF. The DNA for the CDR3 is TGTGCCTGGAGTGCCCTTGGGGGGGATCAGCCCCAGCATTTT.

This clone was picked up one time. The chain recombines TRBV3-1 (or the pseudogene TRBV3-2) with TRBJ2-3; 12 bases map to TRBD2. Trimming removed 2 bases from V and 6 bases from J; junction bases left unmatched: 3. Germline V gives CDR1 LGHDT, CDR2 YNNKEL (reference sequence). The CDR3 totals 15 residues. The CDR3 spells CASSQTSGGQDTQYF. The DNA for the CDR3 is TGTGCCAGCAGCCAAACTAGCGGGGGGCAGGATACGCAGTATTTT.

V gene TRBV19 combines with J gene TRBJ2-5; 10 nucleotides match TRBD1. Germline V gene sequence: CDR1 LNHDA, CDR2 SQIVND (reference sequence). This CDR3 spans 17 amino acids. V dropped 10 bases and J dropped 7; count of bases not matched to a gene: 21. DNA for the CDR3: TGTGCCACTGAGGGGGGACAGGGGCCTTCTTTGGACGGGACCCAGTACTTC. Translating it yields CATEGGQGPSLDGTQYF.

This clone has just one count. The V call is TRBV24-1, the J call TRBJ1-2; D is undetermined. The CDR3 consists of 11 residues. Germline V gene sequence: CDR1 KGHDR, CDR2 SFDVKD. V was pared by 3 bases and J by 10 bases, with 8 bases between. CDR3 DNA: TGTGCCACCAGTGATGGAGTTGTCTACACCTTC. As protein: CATSDGVVYTF.

The V and J genes are TRBV5-1 and TRBJ1-5, with D tentatively TRBD1 (5 bases). From germline, CDR1 is SGHRS and CDR2 YFSETQ. The CDR3 consists of 17 residues. V lost 1 base and J 11 bases, leaving 25 bases between the germline ends. CDR3 nucleotides: TGCGCCAGCAGCTTGTCACCAGGGAGGCCGCTCCCAAACGCCCAGCATTTT. Its translation is CASSLSPGRPLPNAQHF. Full variable domain (remainder filled in from reference TRBV5-1 and TRBJ1-5): KAGVTQTPRYLIKTRGQQVTLSCSPISGHRSVSWYQQTPGQGLQFLFEYFSETQRNKGNFPGRFSGRQFSNSRSEMNVSTLELGDSALYLCASSLSPGRPLPNAQHFGDGTRLSIL.

The rearrangement uses TRBV19 and TRBJ2-1, with 10 bases identical to TRBD2. Per the germline V gene, CDR1 is LNHDA and CDR2 is SQIVND (reference sequence). The ends lost 3 bases at V and 9 bases at J; junction bases unmatched: 8. The CDR3 is 15 amino acids. The CDR3 DNA follows: TGTGCCAGTAGTATGAGCGGGGGGGCCAGAGCTGAGCAGTTCTTC. Its translation is CASSMSGGARAEQFF.